A single sample gave rise to the 28 T cell receptor beta chains below, sequenced in a study of early T cells in non-severe SARS-CoV-2 infection. Via MiXCR, TCRdb re-called the 5' RACE reads, giving one row per CDR3 protein. The sample holds tens of thousands of distinct CDR3 sequences, around 12% seen once. Sequenced: whole blood. These receptors all come from an adult who was a healthcare worker with PCR-confirmed SARS-CoV-2 infection or an uninfected control (not recorded which).

The chain has TRBV29-1 and TRBJ1-1; D remains unclear. This CDR3 is 10 amino acids long. V was clipped by 4 bases and J by 4 bases, with 4 bases between them. The V gene's germline CDR1 is SQVTM and CDR2 ANQGSEA. DNA of the CDR3: TGCAGCGTTGTGGTCACTGAAGCTTTCTTT. The encoded protein is CSVVVTEAFF. The entire variable domain, with the rest obtained from reference TRBV29-1 and TRBJ1-1, is as follows: SAVISQKPSRDICQRGTSLTIQCQVDSQVTMMFWYRQQPGQSLTLIATANQGSEATYESGFVIDKFPISRPNLTFSTLTVSNMSPEDSSIYLCSVVVTEAFFGQGTRLTVV.

This clonotype was observed many times. The chain couples TRBV12-3 or TRBV12-4 to TRBJ1-3; D is undetermined. V was shortened by 6 bases and J by 0 bases, with 9 bases between the two germline ends. The CDR3 loop spans 14 amino acids. In DNA form, the CDR3 reads TGTGCCAGCAGGTCAACAAGCTCTGGAAACACCATATATTTT. This encodes CASRSTSSGNTIYF.

This clonotype was detected many times. CDR3 loop: CASSSLDTQYF. The CDR3, as DNA: TGTGCCAGCAGCTCGTTGGATACGCAGTATTTT. The chain links TRBV7-2 to TRBJ2-3; no firm D call. V was pared by 4 bases and J by 6 bases, with 5 bases between. Germline lookup yields CDR1 SGHTA and CDR2 FQGNSA. There are 11 residues in the CDR3.

This clonotype has a count of ten or more. The chain combines TRBV20-1 with TRBJ2-1, with 8 bases identical to TRBD2. The CDR3 runs 15 residues. Trimming took 0 bases from V and 2 from J; bases not matched to a gene: 3. CDR1 is DFQATT, CDR2 SNEGSKA, per germline (reference sequence). CDR3 sequence: CSARDHGRAYNEQFF. In nucleotides, the CDR3 is TGCAGTGCTAGAGATCACGGGAGGGCCTACAATGAGCAGTTCTTC.

This clonotype was detected only a few times. The chain employs TRBV4-3 and TRBJ1-4; D perhaps matches TRBD1 (6 bases). Germline V gives CDR1 LGHNA, CDR2 YSLEER. V lost 4 bases and J 8 bases, leaving 14 bases between the germline ends. The CDR3 has 14 amino acids. This CDR3 reads CASSPQGLPEKLFF. The CDR3 bases are TGCGCCAGCAGCCCTCAGGGGCTACCGGAAAAACTGTTTTTT.

In this sample, this clonotype turned up many times. The chain has TRBV28 and TRBJ2-3; 7 bases match TRBD1. The CDR3 has 14 amino acids. Germline V gene data show CDR1 as MDHEN and CDR2 as SYDVKM. With V trimmed by 2 bases and J by 5 bases, 4 bases remained unmatched. The CDR3 region is CASSLLSGGDTQYF. The CDR3, as DNA: TGTGCCAGCAGTTTACTCTCAGGGGGAGATACGCAGTATTTT.

In this sample, this clonotype turned up many times. The chain has TRBV7-9 and TRBJ1-1; D might be TRBD1 (5 bases). V lost 2 bases and J 0 bases, leaving 16 bases between the germline ends. The CDR3 spans 17 residues. Germline V lookup: CDR1 SEHNR, CDR2 FQNEAQ (reference sequence). The CDR3 spells CASSLSPRSGLNTEAFF. CDR3 bases: TGTGCCAGCAGCTTAAGCCCCCGGTCAGGGCTGAACACTGAAGCTTTCTTT. The full variable domain, its missing parts supplied by reference TRBV7-9 and TRBJ1-1, is DTGVSQNPRHKITKRGQNVTFRCDPISEHNRLYWYRQTLGQGPEFLTYFQNEAQLEKSRLLSDRFSAERPKGSFSTLEIQRTEQGDSAMYLCASSLSPRSGLNTEAFFGQGTRLTVV.

This clonotype was seen many times. The chain joins TRBV7-2 to TRBJ2-3; 11 nucleotides agree with TRBD1. The CDR3 loop spans 16 amino acids. Germline trimming cut 5 bases from V and 2 bases from J; bases unmatched to any gene: 6. Looked up from germline, CDR1 is SGHTA and CDR2 is FQGNSA. The CDR3 bases are TGTGCCAGCAGCCCGGGGGACAGGGGGACCACAGATACGCAGTATTTT. Amino acid sequence: CASSPGDRGTTDTQYF.

This clonotype was picked up many times. The V gene is TRBV11-2, the J gene TRBJ2-3; D is unresolved. The length of the CDR3 is 15 residues. The germline CDR1 and CDR2 sequences are SGHAT and FQNNGV. V was pared by 3 bases and J by 3 bases, with 13 bases between. Written as DNA, the CDR3 is TGTGCCAGCAGCTTCCATTTTCTAGGTACAGATACGCAGTATTTT. This gives the protein CASSFHFLGTDTQYF.

This clonotype was seen many times. CDR3 DNA: TGTGCCATCAGTGAAACCCCCCAGGGGGGTGTCTATGGCTACACCTTC. Its translation: CAISETPQGGVYGYTF. The chain uses TRBV10-3 and TRBJ1-2; 7 bases fit TRBD1. Germline V CDR1 and CDR2: ENHRY, SYGVKD. Germline trimming cut 3 bases from V and 4 bases from J; bases unmatched to any gene: 11. This CDR3 is built from 16 residues.

This clonotype was recorded at least ten times. V and J are TRBV29-1 and TRBJ1-1, with D perhaps matching TRBD1 (6 bases). The germline V gene has CDR1 SQVTM and CDR2 ANQGSEA. This CDR3 comprises 13 residues. V gave up 2 bases and J gave up 3 bases, with 10 bases separating them. The CDR3 nucleotides read TGCAGCGTTGAATCAGGGGCTGACACTGAAGCTTTCTTT. It encodes CSVESGADTEAFF.

This clonotype was observed at least ten times. The V gene is TRBV13, the J gene TRBJ2-2; D may correspond to TRBD1 or TRBD2 (5 bases each). The germline V and J ends were trimmed by 3 bases and 3 bases, with 11 bases remaining between them. The CDR3 runs to 15 residues. The V gene's germline CDR1 is PRHDT and CDR2 FYEKMQ (reference sequence). The CDR3 DNA reads TGTGCCAGCAGCTTTCGAGGGGCGGACACCGGGGAGCTGTTTTTT. Translating gives CASSFRGADTGELFF.

In its sample, this clonotype was seen a few times. V usage is TRBV28 and J usage is TRBJ1-2; D gene uncertain. The CDR3 has 11 amino acids. CDR1 and CDR2 from the germline V gene are MDHEN and SYDVKM. V lost 6 bases and J 2 bases, leaving 4 bases between the germline ends. Written as DNA, the CDR3 is TGTGCCAGCAGCTTCAACTATGGCTACACCTTC. Protein: CASSFNYGYTF.

The chain employs TRBV5-1 and TRBJ1-1; tentative D call: TRBD1 (5 bases). CDR1 is SGHRS, CDR2 YFSETQ, per germline. This CDR3 is 15 amino acids long. V shed 0 bases and J shed 1 base, with 10 bases lying between them. The CDR3 nucleotides read TGCGCCAGCAGCTTGGGAGGGGAAGCGAACACTGAAGCTTTCTTT. The encoded protein is CASSLGGEANTEAFF. The variable domain in full, completed from reference TRBV5-1 and TRBJ1-1, reads KAGVTQTPRYLIKTRGQQVTLSCSPISGHRSVSWYQQTPGQGLQFLFEYFSETQRNKGNFPGRFSGRQFSNSRSEMNVSTLELGDSALYLCASSLGGEANTEAFFGQGTRLTVV.

This clonotype was observed many times. The chain carries TRBV24-1 and TRBJ2-1, with 8 bases aligning to TRBD2. Looked up from germline, CDR1 is KGHDR and CDR2 is SFDVKD. V lost 5 bases and J lost 2; bases outside the gene matches: 4. The CDR3 has 15 residues. The CDR3 spells CATSAGGLAYNEQFF. CDR3 in DNA: TGTGCCACCAGTGCGGGAGGGTTGGCCTACAATGAGCAGTTCTTC.

This clonotype appeared many times. J is TRBJ2-1 and V is TRBV7-2, with 7 nucleotides matching TRBD2. Trimming took 3 bases from V and 2 from J; bases not matched to a gene: 10. Per germline, CDR1 SGHTA and CDR2 FQGNSA. The CDR3 length is 17 residues. CDR3: CASSFLGVRGTYNEQFF. CDR3 nucleotide sequence: TGTGCCAGCAGCTTCCTTGGGGTGCGGGGGACCTACAATGAGCAGTTCTTC.

This clonotype was counted ten times or more. This rearrangement joins TRBV20-1 to TRBJ1-1; no firm D call. This CDR3 contains 12 residues. V was pared by 0 bases and J by 5 bases, with 7 bases between. From germline, CDR1 is DFQATT and CDR2 SNEGSKA (reference sequence). DNA for the CDR3: TGCAGTGCTAGAGACCCTATGACTGAAGCTTTCTTT. It is translated as CSARDPMTEAFF.

The chain couples TRBV7-9 to TRBJ2-5; D might be TRBD1 (5 bases). CDR1 and CDR2 (germline): SEHNR, FQNEAQ (reference sequence). The CDR3 length is 14 residues. With 5 bases removed from V and 4 bases from J, the gap between germline ends came to 14 bases. CDR3 DNA: TGTGCCAGCAGCCCGACAGCTGCAGGAGAGACCCAGTACTTC. Translating gives CASSPTAAGETQYF.

The V gene is TRBV10-3, the J gene TRBJ2-1; maybe TRBD2 (5 bases). The CDR3 has 16 amino acids. CDR1 and CDR2 (germline): ENHRY, SYGVKD. Trimming left V 3 bases short and J 4 bases short, with 16 bases between. The DNA of the CDR3 is TGTGCCATCAGTGAAAGAGAGGGCACTAGTTACAATGAGCAGTTCTTC. It yields the protein CAISEREGTSYNEQFF.

This clonotype was observed many times. J is TRBJ2-6 and V is TRBV11-2; D unresolved. In germline, CDR1 is SGHAT, CDR2 FQNNGV. Trimming took 5 bases from V and 0 from J, leaving 11 bases between them. This CDR3 comprises 16 residues. The CDR3 sequence is CASSRTLSSGANVLTF. In nucleotides, the CDR3 is TGTGCCAGCAGCCGGACCCTTTCCTCTGGGGCCAACGTCCTGACTTTC. Variable domain in full (rest from reference TRBV11-2 and TRBJ2-6): EAGVAQSPRYKIIEKRQSVAFWCNPISGHATLYWYQQILGQGPKLLIQFQNNGVVDDSQLPKDRFSAERLKGVDSTLKIQPAKLEDSAVYLCASSRTLSSGANVLTFGAGSRLTVL.

The chain carries TRBV9 and TRBJ2-5; no definite D call. V lost 0 bases to trimming and J lost 1 base, with 7 bases between them. CDR3 length: 14 residues. CDR1 and CDR2 from the germline V gene are SGDLS and YYNGEE. The CDR3 reads CASSVERGQETQYF. The CDR3 nucleotides are TGTGCCAGCAGCGTAGAACGAGGCCAAGAGACCCAGTACTTC.

The CDR3 protein is CASSLEGQSTDTQYF. The CDR3 DNA reads TGTGCCAGCAGCTTAGAGGGGCAGAGCACAGATACGCAGTATTTT. The genes are TRBV11-2 and TRBJ2-3; the D gene is possibly TRBD1 (5 bases). V was cut by 0 bases and J by 0 bases, with 7 bases left in between. CDR3 length: 15 residues. Germline-derived CDR1 and CDR2 are SGHAT and FQNNGV.

Ten or more counts support this clonotype. The chain couples TRBV3-1 to TRBJ1-1; D unresolved. Germline lookup yields CDR1 LGHDT and CDR2 YNNKEL (reference sequence). Trimming shortened V by 0 bases and J by 6 bases, and 14 bases separated the two germline ends. The CDR3 totals 15 residues. The CDR3, as DNA: TGTGCCAGCAGCCAAGATATGACTTTTAACGCTGAAGCTTTCTTT. It specifies CASSQDMTFNAEAFF. Full variable domain (remainder filled in from reference TRBV3-1 and TRBJ1-1): DTAVSQTPKYLVTQMGNDKSIKCEQNLGHDTMYWYKQDSKKFLKIMFSYNNKELIINETVPNRFSPKSPDKAHLNLHINSLELGDSAVYFCASSQDMTFNAEAFFGQGTRLTVV.

The chain employs TRBV28 and TRBJ2-1; possible D gene TRBD2, 5 bases. Germline V gene data show CDR1 as MDHEN and CDR2 as SYDVKM. Trimming took off 4 bases at V and 0 bases at J, with 19 bases between the two ends. The CDR3 extends over 18 amino acids. CDR3 sequence: CASSYPYEGASSYNEQFF. CDR3 nucleotide sequence: TGTGCCAGCAGTTATCCTTACGAGGGCGCGAGCTCCTACAATGAGCAGTTCTTC.

J is TRBJ2-4 and V is TRBV12-5; TRBD1 agrees at 9 bases. The CDR3 runs to 13 residues. Germline V gene lookup returns CDR1 LGHNT and CDR2 FRNRAP. The V gene end was trimmed by 3 bases and the J gene end by 7 bases; junction bases not matched to a gene: 1. CDR3 amino acids: CASGLGTGNIQYF. CDR3 bases: TGTGCTAGTGGTTTAGGGACAGGGAACATTCAGTACTTC.

This clonotype was observed at least ten times. The gene calls are TRBV12-3 or TRBV12-4 and TRBJ2-2, with no clear D. The CDR3 extends over 14 amino acids. V was clipped by 5 bases and J by 1 base, with 8 bases between them. The CDR3 sequence: CASSRSGNTGELFF. In DNA, the CDR3 is TGTGCCAGCAGTCGTTCCGGGAACACCGGGGAGCTGTTTTTT.

Many counts were recorded for this clonotype. The chain carries TRBV12-3 or TRBV12-4 and TRBJ2-7; D possibly corresponds to TRBD1 (5 bases). This CDR3 comprises 14 residues. Trimming took 0 bases from V and 6 from J, leaving 12 bases between them. In DNA form, the CDR3 reads TGTGCCAGCAGTTTAGCGCTAGAGACAGCCGAGCAGTACTTC. Translation gives CASSLALETAEQYF.

This clonotype was seen many times. This sequence joins TRBV6-5 and TRBJ2-7; tentative D call: TRBD1 (7 bases). CDR1 MNHEY and CDR2 SVGAGI come from the germline V gene. Trimming stripped 5 bases from V and 3 bases from J, with 17 bases between. This CDR3 is 15 amino acids long. CDR3 nucleotides: TGTGCCAGCAGTAAACACGGCAGGGGGGACTACGAGCAGTACTTC. Protein: CASSKHGRGDYEQYF.